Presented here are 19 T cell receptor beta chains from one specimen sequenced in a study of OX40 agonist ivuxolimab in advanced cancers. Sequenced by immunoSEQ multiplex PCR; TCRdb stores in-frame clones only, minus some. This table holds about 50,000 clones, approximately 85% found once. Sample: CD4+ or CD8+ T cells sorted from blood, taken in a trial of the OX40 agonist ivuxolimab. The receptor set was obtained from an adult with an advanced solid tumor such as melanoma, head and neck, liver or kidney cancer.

The DNA of the CDR3 is TGTGCCAGCAGTTACTCCCGAAACATTAATGAAAAACTGTTTTTT. Translation gives CASSYSRNINEKLFF. The rearrangement uses TRBV6-5 and TRBJ1-4; no definite D call. The CDR3 covers 15 residues. Trimming pared 0 bases from V and 4 bases from J, leaving 9 bases between. Germline V gene sequence: CDR1 MNHEY, CDR2 SVGAGI.

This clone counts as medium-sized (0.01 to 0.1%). The CDR3 protein is CASSLGHFGTEAFF. CDR3 nucleotide sequence: TGTGCCAGCAGCTTAGGACATTTTGGCACTGAAGCTTTCTTT. The rearrangement links TRBV7-2 to TRBJ1-1; D not certain. Trimming took 1 base from V and 4 from J, leaving 10 bases between them. Per the germline V gene, CDR1 is SGHTA and CDR2 is FQGNSA. The CDR3 extends over 14 amino acids.

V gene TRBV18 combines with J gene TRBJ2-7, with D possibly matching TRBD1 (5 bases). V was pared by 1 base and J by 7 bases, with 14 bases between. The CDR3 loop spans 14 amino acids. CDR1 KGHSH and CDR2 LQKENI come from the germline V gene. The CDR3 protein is CASSPLRGSWEQYF. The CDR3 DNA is TGTGCCAGCTCACCACTTAGGGGTTCGTGGGAGCAGTACTTC.

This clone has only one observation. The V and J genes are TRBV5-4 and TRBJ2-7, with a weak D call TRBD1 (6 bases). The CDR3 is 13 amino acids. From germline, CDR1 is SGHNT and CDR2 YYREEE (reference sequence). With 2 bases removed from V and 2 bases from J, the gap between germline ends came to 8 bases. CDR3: CASSFNRAYEQYF. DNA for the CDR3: TGTGCCAGCAGCTTCAACAGGGCCTACGAGCAGTACTTC.

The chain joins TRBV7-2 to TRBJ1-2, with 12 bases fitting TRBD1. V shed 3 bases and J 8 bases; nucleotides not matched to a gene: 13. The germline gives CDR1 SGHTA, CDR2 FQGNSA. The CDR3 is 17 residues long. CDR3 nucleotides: TGTGCCAGCAGCTTGGGACAGGGGGCCCTATCGATTGCGGGCTACACCTTC. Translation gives CASSLGQGALSIAGYTF. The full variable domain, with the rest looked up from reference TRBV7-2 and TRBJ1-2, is GAGVSQSPSNKVTEKGKDVELRCDPISGHTALYWYRQSLGQGLEFLIYFQGNSAPDKSGLPSDRFSAERTGGSVSTLTIQRTQQEDSAVYLCASSLGQGALSIAGYTFGSGTRLTVV.

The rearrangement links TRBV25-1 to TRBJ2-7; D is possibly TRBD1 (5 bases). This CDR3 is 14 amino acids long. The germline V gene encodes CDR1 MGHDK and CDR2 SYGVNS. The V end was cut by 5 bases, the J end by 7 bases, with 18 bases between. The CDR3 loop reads CASSHPDIFGEQYF. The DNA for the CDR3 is TGTGCCAGCAGTCACCCGGACATATTCGGGGAGCAGTACTTC.

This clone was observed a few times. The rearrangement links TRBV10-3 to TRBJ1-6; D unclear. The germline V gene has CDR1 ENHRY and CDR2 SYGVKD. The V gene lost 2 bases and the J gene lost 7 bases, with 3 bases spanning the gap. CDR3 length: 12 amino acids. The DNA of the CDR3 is TGTGCCATCAGTGAGGCCAATTCACCCCTCCACTTT. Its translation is CAISEANSPLHF.

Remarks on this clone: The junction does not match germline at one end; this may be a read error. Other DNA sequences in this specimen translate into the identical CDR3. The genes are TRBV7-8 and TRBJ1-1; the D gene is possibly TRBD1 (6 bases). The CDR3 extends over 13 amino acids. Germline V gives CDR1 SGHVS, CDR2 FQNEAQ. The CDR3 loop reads CASSQGKNTEAFF. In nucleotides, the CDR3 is TGTGCTAGCAGCCAGGGGAAGAACACTGAAGCTTTCTTT.

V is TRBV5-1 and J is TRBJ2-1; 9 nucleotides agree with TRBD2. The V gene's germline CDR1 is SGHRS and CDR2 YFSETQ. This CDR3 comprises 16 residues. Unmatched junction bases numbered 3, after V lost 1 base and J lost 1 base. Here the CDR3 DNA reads TGCGCCAGCAGCTTGTCAGCGGGAGGATCCTACAATGAGCAGTTCTTC. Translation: CASSLSAGGSYNEQFF.

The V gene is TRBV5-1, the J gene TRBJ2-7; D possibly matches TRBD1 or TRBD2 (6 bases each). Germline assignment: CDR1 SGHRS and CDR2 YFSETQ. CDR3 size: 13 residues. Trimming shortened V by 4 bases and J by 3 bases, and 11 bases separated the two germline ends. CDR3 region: CASSGGQNYEQYF. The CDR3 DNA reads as TGCGCCAGCAGCGGGGGGCAGAACTACGAGCAGTACTTC.

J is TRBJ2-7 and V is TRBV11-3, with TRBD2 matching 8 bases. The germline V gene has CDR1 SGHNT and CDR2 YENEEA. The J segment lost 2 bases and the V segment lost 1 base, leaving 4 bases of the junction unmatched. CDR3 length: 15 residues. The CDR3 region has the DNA TGTGCCAGCAGCTTAGGGGGCGGGAGGACCTACGAGCAGTACTTC. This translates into CASSLGGGRTYEQYF.

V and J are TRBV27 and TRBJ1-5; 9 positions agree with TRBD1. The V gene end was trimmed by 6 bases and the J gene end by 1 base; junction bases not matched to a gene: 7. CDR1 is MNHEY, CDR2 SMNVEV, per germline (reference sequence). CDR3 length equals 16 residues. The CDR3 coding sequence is TGTGCCAGCAGGATCACAGGGGGCAGGAGCAATCAGCCCCAGCATTTT. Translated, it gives CASRITGGRSNQPQHF.

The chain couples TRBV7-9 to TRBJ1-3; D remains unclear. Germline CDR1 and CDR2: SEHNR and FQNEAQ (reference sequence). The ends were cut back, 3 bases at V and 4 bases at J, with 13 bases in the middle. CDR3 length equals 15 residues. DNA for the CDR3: TGTGCCAGCAGCTTCCAGACGTCGGCAGGAAACACCATATATTTT. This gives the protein CASSFQTSAGNTIYF. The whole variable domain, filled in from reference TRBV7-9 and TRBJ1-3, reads DTGVSQNPRHKITKRGQNVTFRCDPISEHNRLYWYRQTLGQGPEFLTYFQNEAQLEKSRLLSDRFSAERPKGSFSTLEIQRTEQGDSAMYLCASSFQTSAGNTIYFGEGSWLTVV.

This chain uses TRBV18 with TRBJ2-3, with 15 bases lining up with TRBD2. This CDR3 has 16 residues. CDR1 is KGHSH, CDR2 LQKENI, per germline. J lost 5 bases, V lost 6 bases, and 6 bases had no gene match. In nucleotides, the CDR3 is TGTGCCAGCTCCCGGACTAGCGGGGGGGCCAGAGATACGCAGTATTTT. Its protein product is CASSRTSGGARDTQYF.

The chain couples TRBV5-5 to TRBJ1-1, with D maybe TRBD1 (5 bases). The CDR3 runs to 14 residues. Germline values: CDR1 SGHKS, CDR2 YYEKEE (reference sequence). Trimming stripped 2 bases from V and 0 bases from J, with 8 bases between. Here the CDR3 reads CASSFQGVNTEAFF. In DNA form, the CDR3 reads TGTGCCAGCAGCTTTCAGGGCGTGAACACTGAAGCTTTCTTT. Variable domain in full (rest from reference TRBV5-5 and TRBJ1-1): DAGVTQSPTHLIKTRGQQVTLRCSPISGHKSVSWYQQVLGQGPQFIFQYYEKEERGRGNFPDRFSARQFPNYSSELNVNALLLGDSALYLCASSFQGVNTEAFFGQGTRLTVV.

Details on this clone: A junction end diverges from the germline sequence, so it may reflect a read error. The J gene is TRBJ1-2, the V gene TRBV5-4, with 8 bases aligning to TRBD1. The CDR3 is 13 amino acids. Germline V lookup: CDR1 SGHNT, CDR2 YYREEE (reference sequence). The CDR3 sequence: CASGLTGGTGYTF. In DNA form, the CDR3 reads TGTGCCAGCGGCTTAACAGGGGGAACTGGCTACACCTTC. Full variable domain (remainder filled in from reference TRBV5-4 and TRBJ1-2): ETGVTQSPTHLIKTRGQQVTLRCSSQSGHNTVSWYQQALGQGPQFIFQYYREEENGRGNFPPRFSGLQFPNYSSELNVNALELDDSALYLCASGLTGGTGYTFGSGTRLTVV.

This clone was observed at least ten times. CDR3 nucleotide sequence: TGTGCCAGCAGCACGGCGACAGTTTCTGGAAACACCATATATTTT. This encodes CASSTATVSGNTIYF. The genes are TRBV7-2 and TRBJ1-3, with D possibly being TRBD1 (5 bases). The CDR3 is made up of 15 amino acids. CDR1 and CDR2 (germline): SGHTA, FQGNSA. Trimming removed 5 bases from V and 1 base from J, with 12 bases in between.

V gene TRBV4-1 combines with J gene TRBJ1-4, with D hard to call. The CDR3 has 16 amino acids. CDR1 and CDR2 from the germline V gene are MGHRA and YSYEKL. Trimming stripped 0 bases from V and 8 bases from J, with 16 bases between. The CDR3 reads CASSQDSGSPFEKLFF. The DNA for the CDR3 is TGCGCCAGCAGCCAAGATTCTGGGTCACCCTTCGAAAAACTGTTTTTT.

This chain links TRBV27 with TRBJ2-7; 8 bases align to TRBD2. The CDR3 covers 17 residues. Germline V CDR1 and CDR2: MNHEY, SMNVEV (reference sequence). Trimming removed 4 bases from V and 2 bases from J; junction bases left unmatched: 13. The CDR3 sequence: CASSWRWLEAGAYEQYF. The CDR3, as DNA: TGTGCCAGCAGTTGGAGGTGGTTGGAAGCGGGAGCCTACGAGCAGTACTTC.